Shown below are 21 T cell receptor beta chains from a single sample sequenced in a study of OX40 agonist ivuxolimab in advanced cancers. TCRdb keeps only in-frame clones here, not all; method: immunoSEQ multiplex PCR. Found here are 100,000 to 150,000 clones, under 95% of them singletons; the top ten hold roughly 0.85%. Sequencing was performed on CD4+ or CD8+ T cells sorted from blood, taken in a trial of the OX40 agonist ivuxolimab. These receptor sequences come from an adult with an advanced solid tumor such as melanoma, head and neck, liver or kidney cancer.

This chain uses TRBV19 with TRBJ2-5; 7 positions match TRBD2. The CDR3 covers 14 residues. Germline trimming cut 5 bases from V and 1 base from J; bases unmatched to any gene: 4. Germline lookup yields CDR1 LNHDA and CDR2 SQIVND (reference sequence). The CDR3 nucleotides read TGTGCCAGTAGTGTAACTAGCGCCCAAGAGACCCAGTACTTC. It encodes CASSVTSAQETQYF.

In the case of this clone: Other DNA sequences from this sample encode an identical CDR3 as well. The chain uses TRBV6-5 and TRBJ2-1, with a weak D call TRBD2 (6 bases). This CDR3 is built from 16 residues. Trimming removed 3 bases at V and 2 bases at J, with 14 bases between. From germline, CDR1 is MNHEY and CDR2 SVGAGI. The CDR3 region is CASSYLGGGAYNEQFF. Here the CDR3 DNA reads TGTGCCAGCAGTTATTTAGGCGGAGGGGCCTACAATGAGCAGTTCTTC.

The rearrangement links TRBV27 to TRBJ2-2; no clear D gene. CDR1 MNHEY and CDR2 SMNVEV come from the germline V gene (reference sequence). V gave up 3 bases and J gave up 1 base, with 3 bases separating them. The CDR3 sequence is 13 residues long. CDR3 in DNA: TGTGCCAGCAGTTTGGGGAACACCGGGGAGCTGTTTTTT. Protein: CASSLGNTGELFF.

The rearrangement uses TRBV28 and TRBJ1-4; 11 bases agree with TRBD1. The V segment lost 7 bases and the J segment 5 bases; nucleotides outside the gene matches: 9. The length of the CDR3 is 16 residues. CDR1 is MDHEN and CDR2 is SYDVKM in the germline V gene. For the CDR3, the DNA is TGTGCCAGCACCGCGGGACAGGGGGTCGGGAATGAAAAACTGTTTTTT. Its protein product is CASTAGQGVGNEKLFF.

The chain uses TRBV6-6 and TRBJ2-7; 12 positions agree with TRBD2. Germline CDR1 and CDR2: MNHNY and SVGAGI (reference sequence). This CDR3 spans 16 amino acids. The trim removed 5 bases at V and 0 bases at J, leaving 5 bases unmatched. CDR3 nucleotide sequence: TGTGCCAGCAGTAACCCGACTAGCGGGAGCTCCTACGAGCAGTACTTC. Translation gives CASSNPTSGSSYEQYF.

The chain couples TRBV27 to TRBJ1-6; unclear D gene. From germline, CDR1 is MNHEY and CDR2 SMNVEV (reference sequence). The length of the CDR3 is 16 residues. V lost 8 bases, J lost 4 bases, and 18 bases lay in between. The CDR3 sequence is CASQRYPGLYNSPLHF. For the CDR3, the DNA is TGTGCCAGCCAACGATACCCGGGCCTATATAATTCACCCCTCCACTTT.

This chain uses TRBV5-1 with TRBJ1-3; D call uncertain. Trimming pared 5 bases from V and 2 bases from J, leaving 11 bases between. The CDR3 spans 14 residues. Germline V lookup: CDR1 SGHRS, CDR2 YFSETQ. The CDR3 sequence is CASSSNWAGNTIYF. CDR3 nucleotide sequence: TGCGCCAGCAGTTCCAACTGGGCTGGAAACACCATATATTTT.

This chain joins TRBV29-1 and TRBJ2-7, with D unresolved. V dropped 5 bases and J dropped 0 bases, with 8 bases sitting between them. The germline V gene has CDR1 SQVTM and CDR2 ANQGSEA. The CDR3 runs 12 residues. The CDR3: CSVLRSSYEQYF. CDR3 nucleotide sequence: TGCAGCGTTCTACGGAGCTCCTACGAGCAGTACTTC.

This chain connects TRBV28 to TRBJ2-1; the D gene is possibly TRBD2 (6 bases). The CDR3 has 14 residues. Germline V lookup: CDR1 MDHEN, CDR2 SYDVKM. Trimming shortened V by 3 bases and J by 6 bases, and 12 bases separated the two germline ends. The CDR3 here is CASSFLGGGNEQFF. CDR3 DNA sequence: TGTGCCAGCAGTTTTCTGGGGGGAGGCAATGAGCAGTTCTTC.

As DNA, the CDR3 is TGTGCCAGCAGCGTAGAAGTTGTAGCAGGTGGCTATGGCTACACCTTC. Protein sequence: CASSVEVVAGGYGYTF. V gene TRBV9 combines with J gene TRBJ1-2, with D unresolved. This CDR3 has 16 residues. The V gene lost 0 bases and the J gene lost 4 bases, with 16 bases spanning the gap. Germline V gene data show CDR1 as SGDLS and CDR2 as YYNGEE.

The rearrangement joins TRBV18 to TRBJ1-5; no definite D call. V was shortened by 3 bases and J by 4 bases, with 7 bases between the two germline ends. The CDR3 spans 13 residues. The germline gives CDR1 KGHSH, CDR2 LQKENI. CDR3: CASSPEINQPQHF. The CDR3 bases are TGTGCCAGCTCACCCGAGATTAATCAGCCCCAGCATTTT. Complete variable domain (other parts from reference TRBV18 and TRBJ1-5): NAGVMQNPRHLVRRRGQEARLRCSPMKGHSHVYWYRQLPEEGLKFMVYLQKENIIDESGMPKERFSAEFPKEGPSILRIQQVVRGDSAAYFCASSPEINQPQHFGDGTRLSIL.

The chain employs TRBV13 and TRBJ2-1; 7 bases line up with TRBD1. CDR3 length: 15 amino acids. With V trimmed by 1 base and J by 2 bases, 2 bases remained unmatched. Germline CDR1 and CDR2: PRHDT and FYEKMQ (reference sequence). The CDR3 region has the DNA TGTGCCAGCAGCTTAGCCCAGGGGGCCTACAATGAGCAGTTCTTC. Translated, it gives CASSLAQGAYNEQFF.

The rearrangement uses TRBV29-1 and TRBJ1-1; D unclear. V was pared by 5 bases and J by 2 bases, with 12 bases between. Germline V CDR1 and CDR2: SQVTM, ANQGSEA. The CDR3 has 13 residues. CDR3 nucleotide sequence: TGCAGCGTTACCGGTCAGGCAAACACTGAAGCTTTCTTT. As protein: CSVTGQANTEAFF.

The V call is TRBV28, the J call TRBJ1-1; D ambiguous. Looked up from germline, CDR1 is MDHEN and CDR2 is SYDVKM. The length of the CDR3 is 11 residues. Deletions cut 6 bases from V and 8 bases from J, with 10 bases between. The CDR3, as DNA: TGTGCCAGCAGCCTACGGACCGAAGCTTTCTTT. This gives the protein CASSLRTEAFF.

This chain uses TRBV5-4 with TRBJ2-3; D uncertain. V was trimmed by 5 bases and J by 2 bases, leaving 3 bases between them. CDR3 length equals 11 residues. Germline lookup yields CDR1 SGHNT and CDR2 YYREEE (reference sequence). CDR3 sequence (DNA): TGTGCCAGCAGGGTCACAGATACGCAGTATTTT. This codes for CASRVTDTQYF.

V and J are TRBV5-1 and TRBJ1-2; TRBD1 might be the D (6 bases). V was trimmed by 0 bases and J by 12 bases, leaving 21 bases between them. The CDR3 covers 15 residues. CDR1 and CDR2 from the germline V gene are SGHRS and YFSETQ. CDR3 sequence reads: CASSLGMQGPELDTF. The CDR3 nucleotides read TGCGCCAGCAGCTTGGGAATGCAGGGGCCAGAGTTGGACACCTTC.

The chain uses TRBV9 and TRBJ2-7; D tentatively reads TRBD1 or TRBD2 (5 bases each). The V end lost 3 bases, the J end lost 12 bases, and 13 bases lay between the germline ends. Germline values: CDR1 SGDLS, CDR2 YYNGEE. This CDR3 contains 11 residues. CDR3 in amino acids: CASSGSGRVYF. Here the CDR3 DNA reads TGTGCCAGCAGCGGATCGGGACGGGTGTACTTC.

V usage is TRBV25-1 and J usage is TRBJ2-4; TRBD1 matches at 9 bases. The V and J ends lost 5 bases and 6 bases, in that order; junction bases with no gene match: 5. In germline, CDR1 is MGHDK, CDR2 SYGVNS. The CDR3 covers 14 residues. CDR3 in DNA: TGTGCCAGCAGTCCCCCGGGACAGGGAAACATTCAGTACTTC. Translating it yields CASSPPGQGNIQYF.

The V and J genes are TRBV28 and TRBJ2-5; D uncertain. CDR1 MDHEN and CDR2 SYDVKM come from the germline V gene. The CDR3 has 13 amino acids. V was cut by 2 bases and J by 0 bases, with 4 bases left in between. DNA for the CDR3: TGTGCCAGCAGTTTACAGCACCAAGAGACCCAGTACTTC. Translation: CASSLQHQETQYF.

J is TRBJ1-2 and V is TRBV9, with D unresolved. Germline CDR1 reads SGDLS; CDR2 reads YYNGEE. The ends were cut back, 0 bases at V and 0 bases at J, with 9 bases in the middle. The CDR3 runs to 15 residues. The CDR3 is CASSVEANSNYGYTF. The DNA of the CDR3 is TGTGCCAGCAGCGTAGAGGCAAATTCTAACTATGGCTACACCTTC.

The table lists this clone with a count of one. The chain links TRBV7-9 to TRBJ1-5; D call uncertain. Per the germline V gene, CDR1 is SEHNR and CDR2 is FQNEAQ (reference sequence). This CDR3 region has 13 residues. The ends were cut back, 1 base at V and 6 bases at J, with 7 bases in the middle. CDR3 sequence (DNA): TGTGCCAGCAGCTTAGGTGTCGGTCAGCCCCAGCATTTT. It is translated as CASSLGVGQPQHF.